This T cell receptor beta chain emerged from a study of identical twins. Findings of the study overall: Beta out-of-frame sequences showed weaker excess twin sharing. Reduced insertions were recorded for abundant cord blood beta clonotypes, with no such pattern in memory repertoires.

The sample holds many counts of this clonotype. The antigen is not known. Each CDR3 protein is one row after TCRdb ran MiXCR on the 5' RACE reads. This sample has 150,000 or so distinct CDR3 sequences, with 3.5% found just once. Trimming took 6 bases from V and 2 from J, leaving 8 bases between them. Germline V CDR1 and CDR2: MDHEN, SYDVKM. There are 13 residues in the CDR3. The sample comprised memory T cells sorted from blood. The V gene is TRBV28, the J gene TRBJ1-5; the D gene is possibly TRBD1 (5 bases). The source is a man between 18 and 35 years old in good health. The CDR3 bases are TGTGCCAGCAGCCCGACAGGCAATCAGCCCCAGCATTTT. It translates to CASSPTGNQPQHF.